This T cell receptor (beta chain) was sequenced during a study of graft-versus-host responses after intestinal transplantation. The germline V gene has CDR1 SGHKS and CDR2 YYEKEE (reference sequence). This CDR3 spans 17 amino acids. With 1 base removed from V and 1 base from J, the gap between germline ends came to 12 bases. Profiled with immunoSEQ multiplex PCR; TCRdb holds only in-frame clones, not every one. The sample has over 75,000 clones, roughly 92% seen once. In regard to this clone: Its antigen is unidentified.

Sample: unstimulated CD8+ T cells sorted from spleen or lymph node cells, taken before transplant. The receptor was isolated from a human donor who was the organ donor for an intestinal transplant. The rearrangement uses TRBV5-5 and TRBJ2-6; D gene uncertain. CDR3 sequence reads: CASSLRLTASGANVLTF. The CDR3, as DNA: TGTGCCAGCAGCTTGAGATTAACAGCTTCTGGGGCCAACGTCCTGACTTTC.